One sample yielded the 2 T cell receptor beta chains listed below, sequenced in a study of glioma-infiltrating T cells after dendritic cell vaccination. Repertoires were generated with immunoSEQ multiplex PCR, while TCRdb's copy carries only in-frame clones and drops some. The sample shows tens of thousands of clones, more than 75% of them seen only once. Time point here: after dendritic cell vaccination, including at tumor progression/relapse. Sequenced material: blood, taken after dendritic cell vaccination. Receptor source: a human donor with glioblastoma.

The chain carries TRBV21-1 and TRBJ1-1; TRBD1 reflects the table's D call only, with no check against the DNA. TRBV21-1 is an annotated pseudogene. The CDR3 loop spans 16 amino acids. CDR3 residues: CASRGTGGKWDTEAFF. In DNA, the CDR3 is TGTGCCAGCAGGGGGACAGGGGGCAAGTGGGACACTGAAGCTTTCTTT.

A single count supports this clone. The chain employs TRBV7-9 and TRBJ1-6; 7 nucleotides align to TRBD1. Germline CDR1 and CDR2: SEHNR and FQNEAQ (reference sequence). The CDR3 is 14 amino acids. The junction had 3 bases not matched to a gene; V was cut back by 5 bases and J by 5 bases. In nucleotides, the CDR3 is TGTGCCAGCAGCAGGGACAGCGATAATTCACCCCTCCACTTT. Its protein product is CASSRDSDNSPLHF.